This section outlines one TCR beta chain sequence together with its context. This entry comes from a study of blood T cell repertoires in COVID-19. Clones were read by immunoSEQ multiplex PCR, and TCRdb kept only the in-frame ones, dropping some. The data show a few hundred thousand clones, 85% to 90% seen once. The sequenced material came from PBMCs or T cells enriched from blood (not recorded which). The source of this sequence is a woman aged 45-65 years in a cohort exposed to, infected with or recovered from COVID-19 (not recorded which).

In nucleotides, the CDR3 is TGTGCCAGCAGCCGCTCTAGCGGGGGCCCTAAGTACAATGAGCAGTTCTTC. Encoded protein: CASSRSSGGPKYNEQFF. J is TRBJ2-1 and V is TRBV5-4; 10 positions match TRBD2. With V trimmed by 4 bases and J by 4 bases, 11 bases remained unmatched. CDR3 length: 17 amino acids. Germline V CDR1 and CDR2: SGHNT, YYREEE (reference sequence).